The entry below describes one T cell receptor (beta chain). The target antigen is unknown. Both TCR beta VDJ combination and CDR3 sequence profiling were carried out. Genomic DNA was the template for this profiling. TCRdb independently ran MiXCR on the reads; one entry per CDR3 protein. This sample carries about 190,000 distinct CDR3 sequences, 50% to 55% of them seen once, and the ten largest clones take roughly 15%. The sample is drawn from a study of CD8+CD57+ T cells in acquired aplastic anemia. Across the whole study: Sorted CD4+ and CD8+ cells yielded DNA averaging about 3.2 ug. Healthy donors gave approximately 9.8 million reads on average for CD4+ cells.

Trimming removed 6 bases from V and 3 bases from J, with 12 bases in between. The CDR3 covers 12 residues. Looked up from germline, CDR1 is SQVTM and CDR2 is ANQGSEA. Study-wide points: Between patients and controls, about 31 CD8+ CDR3 sequences were found in common.

Sequencing was done on a sample of sorted CD4+, CD8+, or CD8+CD57+ T cells (not recorded which) from PBMCs. This TCR was sampled from a human donor in good health, serving as a control. The rearrangement joins TRBV29-1 to TRBJ2-7; no clear D gene. The CDR3 here is CSVVKPVYEQYF. The CDR3 DNA is TGCAGCGTCGTAAAACCCGTCTACGAGCAGTACTTC.